This is a list of T cell receptor beta chains from one sample in a study of PD-L1 blockade in urothelial cancer. Data came from immunoSEQ multiplex PCR; TCRdb stores just in-frame clones and leaves some out. The sample gives about 130,000 clones, roughly 88% of which show up once; approximately 2.4% is in the top ten. The sample was PBMCs, taken around atezolizumab (anti-PD-L1) treatment. These receptors were taken from a man aged 45-60 years with urothelial cancer. The CDR3 runs from the conserved cysteine through the conserved F or W. A D gene is named only where the DNA matches it firmly. Clone size is not always given. Where it is, it says once, few, many or a class for expanded clones.

clone size: -
D gene: -
V gene: TRBV29-1
J gene: TRBJ1-2
CDR3 DNA: TGCAGCGTTGTTCAGGAGGAAGACTATGGCTACACCTTC
CDR3 protein: CSVVQEEDYGYTF

clone size: -
D gene: TRBD1
V gene: TRBV5-1
J gene: TRBJ1-3
CDR3 DNA: TGCGCCAGCAGCCTTCACGGGACAGACTCTGGAAACACCATATATTTT
CDR3 protein: CASSLHGTDSGNTIYF

clone size: -
D gene: TRBD1
V gene: TRBV7-2
J gene: TRBJ2-7
CDR3 DNA: TGTGCCAGCAGCCAAAGGACAGGGCCCTACGAGCAGTACTTC
CDR3 protein: CASSQRTGPYEQYF

clone size: -
D gene: TRBD1
V gene: TRBV4-2
J gene: TRBJ1-4
CDR3 DNA: TGTGCCAGCAGCCGGCAAAACCGGGACAGGGGTGAAAAACTGTTTTTT
CDR3 protein: CASSRQNRDRGEKLFF

clone size: -
D gene: TRBD2
V gene: TRBV18
J gene: TRBJ2-2
CDR3 DNA: TGTGCCAGCTCCCAAGGACTAGCGGGAGGGATGAACACCGGGGAGCTGTTTTTT
CDR3 protein: CASSQGLAGGMNTGELFF

clone size: -
D gene: -
V gene: TRBV5-1
J gene: TRBJ1-3
CDR3 DNA: TGCGCCAGCAGCGCCGGGACAACTGGAAACACCATATATTTT
CDR3 protein: CASSAGTTGNTIYF

clone size: -
D gene: -
V gene: TRBV27
J gene: TRBJ1-1
CDR3 DNA: TGTGCCAGCAGTTCCTTGGGGGGGGCCGGCACTGAAGCTTTCTTT
CDR3 protein: CASSSLGGAGTEAFF

clone size: -
D gene: -
V gene: TRBV30
J gene: TRBJ1-2
CDR3 DNA: TGTGCCTGGAGTGTATCCCGGGTTCCGGGCAGGGGCTATGGCTACACCTTC
CDR3 protein: CAWSVSRVPGRGYGYTF

clone size: -
D gene: TRBD1
V gene: TRBV7-6
J gene: TRBJ1-1
CDR3 DNA: TGTGCCAGCAGCTTAGCGGGACAGGGGTTGGGTGAAGCTTTCTTT
CDR3 protein: CASSLAGQGLGEAFF

clone size: -
D gene: -
V gene: TRBV7-3
J gene: TRBJ1-1
CDR3 DNA: TGTGCCAGCAGCGCAACCAGGGCTAGTAAAACTGAAGCTTTCTTT
CDR3 protein: CASSATRASKTEAFF

clone size: -
D gene: TRBD2
V gene: TRBV14
J gene: TRBJ2-5
CDR3 DNA: TGTGCCAGCAGCTCTCTAGCGGGAGGATATGAGACCCAGTACTTC
CDR3 protein: CASSSLAGGYETQYF

clone size: -
D gene: -
V gene: TRBV11-2
J gene: TRBJ2-7
CDR3 DNA: TGTGCCAGCAGCGGAGGAGGGGACGTTATTTACTACGAGCAGTACTTC
CDR3 protein: CASSGGGDVIYYEQYF

clone size: -
D gene: TRBD1
V gene: TRBV4-2
J gene: TRBJ1-3
CDR3 DNA: TGTGCCAGCAGCCAACCCGGGACAGGGCGAGGAAACACCATATATTTT
CDR3 protein: CASSQPGTGRGNTIYF

clone size: once
D gene: TRBD1
V gene: TRBV7-8
J gene: TRBJ1-6
CDR3 DNA: TGTGCCAGCAGCAAAAGACAGGGCCCTTTTCTATATAATTCACCCCTCCACTTT
CDR3 protein: CASSKRQGPFLYNSPLHF

clone size: -
D gene: TRBD2
V gene: TRBV11-1
J gene: TRBJ2-5
CDR3 DNA: TGTGCCAGCAGCTTAGGGACTAGCGGGCAAGAGACCCAGTACTTC
CDR3 protein: CASSLGTSGQETQYF

clone size: -
D gene: -
V gene: TRBV5-1
J gene: TRBJ2-2
CDR3 DNA: TGCGCCAGCAGGGATGGTGGGCCCACGAACACCGGGGAGCTGTTTTTT
CDR3 protein: CASRDGGPTNTGELFF

clone size: -
D gene: -
V gene: TRBV19
J gene: TRBJ1-6
CDR3 DNA: TGTGCCAGTAGTATGTTTGGACAGAGTTCACCCCTCCACTTT
CDR3 protein: CASSMFGQSSPLHF

clone size: once
D gene: -
V gene: TRBV2
J gene: TRBJ2-7
CDR3 DNA: TGTGCCAGCAGTGTTAACTACGAGCAGTACTTC
CDR3 protein: CASSVNYEQYF

clone size: -
D gene: -
V gene: TRBV27
J gene: TRBJ1-2
CDR3 DNA: TGTGCCAGCAGTTTATTGGGATCGGACTTTGGCTACACCTTC
CDR3 protein: CASSLLGSDFGYTF

clone size: -
D gene: -
V gene: TRBV6-6
J gene: TRBJ1-3
CDR3 DNA: TGTGCCAGCAACCCGACCCTGCTAGGTGGAAACACCATATATTTT
CDR3 protein: CASNPTLLGGNTIYF

clone size: -
D gene: -
V gene: TRBV5-6
J gene: TRBJ2-5
CDR3 DNA: TGTGCCAGCAGCTTGCCCGGCCAAGAGACCCAGTACTTC
CDR3 protein: CASSLPGQETQYF

clone size: -
D gene: -
V gene: TRBV5-8
J gene: TRBJ1-5
CDR3 DNA: TGTGCCAGCCAGGGGACATTTTATAGCAATCAGCCCCAGCATTTT
CDR3 protein: CASQGTFYSNQPQHF

clone size: -
D gene: TRBD2
V gene: TRBV10-1
J gene: TRBJ2-2
CDR3 DNA: TGCGCCAGCAGTGAGCGGGGGGACGGGGAGCTGTTTTTT
CDR3 protein: CASSERGDGELFF

clone size: -
D gene: -
V gene: TRBV2
J gene: TRBJ1-2
CDR3 DNA: TGTGCCAGCAGTGGAAGGGGGTCATCTGGCTACACCTTC
CDR3 protein: CASSGRGSSGYTF

clone size: -
D gene: TRBD1
V gene: TRBV28
J gene: TRBJ2-3
CDR3 DNA: TGTGCCAGCAGTTTCAAACTCGGACAGGGAAAGAGCACAGATACGCAGTATTTT
CDR3 protein: CASSFKLGQGKSTDTQYF

clone size: -
D gene: -
V gene: TRBV11-3
J gene: TRBJ2-7
CDR3 DNA: TGTGCCAGCAGCCTCCGTGGACAGTCCTACGAGCAGTACTTC
CDR3 protein: CASSLRGQSYEQYF

clone size: -
D gene: TRBD1
V gene: TRBV10-3
J gene: TRBJ1-2
CDR3 DNA: TGTGCCATCAAATCGGACAGGGCCGCTAACTATGGCTACACCTTC
CDR3 protein: CAIKSDRAANYGYTF

clone size: -
D gene: -
V gene: TRBV18
J gene: TRBJ1-1
CDR3 DNA: TGTGCCAGCTCACCTGCTGGCGGGGCTGAAGCTTTCTTT
CDR3 protein: CASSPAGGAEAFF

clone size: -
D gene: TRBD2
V gene: TRBV6-1
J gene: TRBJ2-2
CDR3 DNA: TGTGCCAGCATTAGGCTAGCGGGGAAAACCGGGGAGCTGTTTTTT
CDR3 protein: CASIRLAGKTGELFF

clone size: -
D gene: TRBD1
V gene: TRBV19
J gene: TRBJ2-1
CDR3 DNA: TGTGCCAGTACCCTTGACAGGGGGAGTCATTACAATGAGCAGTTCTTC
CDR3 protein: CASTLDRGSHYNEQFF

clone size: -
D gene: -
V gene: TRBV27
J gene: TRBJ2-5
CDR3 DNA: TGTGCCAGCAGTTCCCCCGGTGGCCAAGAGACCCAGTACTTC
CDR3 protein: CASSSPGGQETQYF

clone size: -
D gene: -
V gene: TRBV7-3
J gene: TRBJ2-7
CDR3 DNA: TGTGCCAGCAGTGGGCCCCACCTATCCTACGAGCAGTACTTC
CDR3 protein: CASSGPHLSYEQYF

clone size: once
D gene: TRBD2
V gene: TRBV19
J gene: TRBJ2-2
CDR3 DNA: TGTGCCAGTTCTCCACCTAGCGGAGCGAACACCGGGGAGCTGTTTTTT
CDR3 protein: CASSPPSGANTGELFF

clone size: once
D gene: TRBD2
V gene: TRBV25-1
J gene: TRBJ2-7
CDR3 DNA: TGTGCCACCCAAAACCGGGGGGGCCCTCTCTACGAGCAGTACTTC
CDR3 protein: CATQNRGGPLYEQYF

clone size: -
D gene: TRBD1
V gene: TRBV6-1
J gene: TRBJ2-3
CDR3 DNA: TGTGCCAGCAGACAGGGGGGTGAGACAGATACGCAGTATTTT
CDR3 protein: CASRQGGETDTQYF

clone size: -
D gene: -
V gene: TRBV10-3
J gene: TRBJ2-7
CDR3 DNA: TGTGCCATCAGTGAGCTCGGAGGCGGCTACGAGCAGTACTTC
CDR3 protein: CAISELGGGYEQYF

clone size: once
D gene: -
V gene: TRBV28
J gene: TRBJ1-6
CDR3 DNA: TGTGCCAGCAGTCCACGACGGAGAGATTCACCCCTCCACTTT
CDR3 protein: CASSPRRRDSPLHF

clone size: -
D gene: TRBD1
V gene: TRBV15
J gene: TRBJ2-7
CDR3 DNA: TGTGCCACCAGCAGAGCACCTGGACAGGGGGCTGACGAGCAGTACTTC
CDR3 protein: CATSRAPGQGADEQYF

clone size: -
D gene: TRBD1
V gene: TRBV7-9
J gene: TRBJ1-1
CDR3 DNA: TGTGCCAGCAGCTTACGACAGGGGGACACTGAAGCTTTCTTT
CDR3 protein: CASSLRQGDTEAFF

clone size: -
D gene: -
V gene: TRBV7-9
J gene: TRBJ2-1
CDR3 DNA: TGTGCCAGCAGCTTTGGGCCCCACGAGATCTTC
CDR3 protein: CASSFGPHEIF

clone size: -
D gene: TRBD1
V gene: TRBV5-1
J gene: TRBJ2-2
CDR3 DNA: TGCGCCAGCAGCTTAATCCCGGGACAGGGGGGCACCGGGGAGCTGTTTTTT
CDR3 protein: CASSLIPGQGGTGELFF

clone size: -
D gene: TRBD1
V gene: TRBV7-8
J gene: TRBJ1-5
CDR3 DNA: TGTGCCAGCAGCAGGACAGGGGGTGACAATCAGCCCCAGCATTTT
CDR3 protein: CASSRTGGDNQPQHF